This TCR beta chain is drawn from a study of CD8 T cells in Susac syndrome. With random hexamers, reverse transcription was performed on roughly 0.45 to 1 ug of RNA. TCRdb re-analysed the immunoSEQ multiplex PCR reads in MiXCR, keeping a single row per CDR3 protein. The sample includes approximately 110,000 distinct CDR3 sequences, 95% to 98% of them seen just once. The germline V gene has CDR1 LGHDT and CDR2 YNNKEL (reference sequence). The CDR3 runs 13 residues. The ends were cut back, 1 base at V and 8 bases at J, with 12 bases in the middle. The chain has TRBV3-1 and TRBJ2-7; D is possibly TRBD2 (6 bases). This receptor was identified in a human donor in good health. The sample consisted of CD4+ T cells from PBMCs. The chain's CDR3 is CASSQVGGPKQYF. The CDR3 DNA sequence: TGTGCCAGCAGCCAAGTCGGGGGACCAAAGCAGTACTTC.